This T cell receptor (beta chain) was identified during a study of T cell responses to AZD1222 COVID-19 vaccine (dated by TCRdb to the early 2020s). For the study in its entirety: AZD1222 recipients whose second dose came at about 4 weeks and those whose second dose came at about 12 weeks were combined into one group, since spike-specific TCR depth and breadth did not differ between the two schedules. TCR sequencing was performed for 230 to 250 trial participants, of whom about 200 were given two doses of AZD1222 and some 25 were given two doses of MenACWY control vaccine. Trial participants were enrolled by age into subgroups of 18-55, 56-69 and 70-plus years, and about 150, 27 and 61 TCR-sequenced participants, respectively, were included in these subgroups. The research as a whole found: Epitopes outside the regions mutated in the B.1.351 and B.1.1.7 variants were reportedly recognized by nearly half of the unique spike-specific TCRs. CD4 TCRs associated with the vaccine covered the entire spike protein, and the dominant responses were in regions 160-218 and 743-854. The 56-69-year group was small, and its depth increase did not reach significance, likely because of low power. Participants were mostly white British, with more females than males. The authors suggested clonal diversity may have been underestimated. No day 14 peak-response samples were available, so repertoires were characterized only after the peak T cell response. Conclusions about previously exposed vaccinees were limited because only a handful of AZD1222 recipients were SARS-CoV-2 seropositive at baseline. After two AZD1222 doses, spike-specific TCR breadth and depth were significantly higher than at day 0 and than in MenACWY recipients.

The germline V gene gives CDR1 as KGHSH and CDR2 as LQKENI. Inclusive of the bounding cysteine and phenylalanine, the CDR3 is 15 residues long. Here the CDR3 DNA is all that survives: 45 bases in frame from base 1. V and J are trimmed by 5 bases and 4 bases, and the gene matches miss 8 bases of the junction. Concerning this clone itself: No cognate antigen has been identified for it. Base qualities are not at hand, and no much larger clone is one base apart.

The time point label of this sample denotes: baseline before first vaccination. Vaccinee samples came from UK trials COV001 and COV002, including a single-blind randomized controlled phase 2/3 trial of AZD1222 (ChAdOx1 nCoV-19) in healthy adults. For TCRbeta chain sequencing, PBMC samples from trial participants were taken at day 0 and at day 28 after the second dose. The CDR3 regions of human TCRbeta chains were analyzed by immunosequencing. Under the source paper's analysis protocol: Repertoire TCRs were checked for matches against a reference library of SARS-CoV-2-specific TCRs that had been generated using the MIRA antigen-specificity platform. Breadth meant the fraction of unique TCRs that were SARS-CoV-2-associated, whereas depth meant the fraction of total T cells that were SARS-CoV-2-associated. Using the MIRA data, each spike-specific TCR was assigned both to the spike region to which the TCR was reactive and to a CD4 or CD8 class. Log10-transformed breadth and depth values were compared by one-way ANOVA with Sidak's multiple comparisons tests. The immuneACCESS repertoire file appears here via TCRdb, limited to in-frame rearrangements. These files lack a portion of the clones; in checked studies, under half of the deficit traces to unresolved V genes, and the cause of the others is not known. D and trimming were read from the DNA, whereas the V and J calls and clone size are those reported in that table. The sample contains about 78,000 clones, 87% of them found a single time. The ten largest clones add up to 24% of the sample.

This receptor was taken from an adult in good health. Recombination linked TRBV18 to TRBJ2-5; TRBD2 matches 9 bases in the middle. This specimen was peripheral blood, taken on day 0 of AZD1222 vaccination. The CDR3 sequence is CASSSSSSGTETQYF. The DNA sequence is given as TGTGCCAGCTCATCCTCCTCTAGCGGGACAGAGACCCAGTACTTC.